This T cell receptor (beta chain) emerged from a study of shared clonotypes between healthy human individuals. Study-wide results and limits: In several donors, around 5% of naive CD4 clonotypes appeared in common. Sampling involved blood alone; tissue repertoires likely differ.

Worth noting for this clone: Its target is unknown.

CDR3 length: 18 residues. With V trimmed by 1 base and J by 2 bases, 11 bases remained unmatched. Per the germline V gene, CDR1 is LNHNV and CDR2 is YYDKDF (reference sequence). Profiling relied on immunoSEQ multiplex PCR, and the TCRdb table lists in-frame clones only, not all of them. This sample has 170,000 or so clones, with around 63% found just once. Sequencing was done on a sample of memory CD4+ T cells sorted from blood. Subset given: CD45RA-negative fraction. This TCR came from a young man in good health. The V gene is TRBV15, the J gene TRBJ2-7; 10 nucleotides agree with TRBD2. The DNA for the CDR3 is TGTGCCACCAGCAGAGGTGGGGCTAGCGGGAGTCGCGCCTACGAGCAGTACTTC. Its protein is CATSRGGASGSRAYEQYF.